This T cell receptor beta chain was obtained from a study of cytomegalovirus exposure and HLA in healthy donors. The CDR3 is 14 amino acids. Germline loops: CDR1 SGHRS, CDR2 YFSETQ. Trimming cost V 0 bases and J 5 bases; bases outside gene matches: 2. Study findings and constraints: A later analysis linked a missense variant in DCLRE1C to the trimming of TCR beta V and J genes.

In the case of this clone: The antigen is undetermined.

The primer mix had 60 Vbeta and 13 Jbeta primers. Using immunoSEQ multiplex PCR, the repertoire was profiled, and TCRdb retains in-frame clones only, with some absent. This sample yields some 40,000 clones, of which about 85% are seen a single time; 2.5% to 3% belongs to the top ten. The chain has TRBV5-1 and TRBJ2-3, with TRBD1 identical over 8 bases. This clonotype originated in a man in his fifties or sixties in good health and CMV-seronegative. The sequencing sample was made of PBMCs. The CDR3 DNA reads TGCGCCAGCAGCTTGGGGGACAGGCTAGATACGCAGTATTTT. Protein product: CASSLGDRLDTQYF.